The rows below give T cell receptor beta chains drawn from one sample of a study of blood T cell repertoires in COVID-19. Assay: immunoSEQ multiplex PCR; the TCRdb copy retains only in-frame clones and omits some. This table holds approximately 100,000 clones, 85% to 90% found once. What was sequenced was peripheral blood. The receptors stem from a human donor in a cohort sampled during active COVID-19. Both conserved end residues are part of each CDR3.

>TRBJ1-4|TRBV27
CASSSSDRGYGKLFF
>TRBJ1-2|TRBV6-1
CASSEWHRQGYLYGYTF
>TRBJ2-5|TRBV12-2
CASRLVLAGVLKGETQYF
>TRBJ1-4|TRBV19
CAIRDRNNEKLFF
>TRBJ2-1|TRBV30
CAWSPRGNEQFF
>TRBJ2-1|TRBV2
CASSVPGRGATLSYNEQFF
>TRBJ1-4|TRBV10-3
CAGRRGNEKLFF
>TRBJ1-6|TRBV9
CASSGGQGLNSPLHF
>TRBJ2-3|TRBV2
CASVRLYTDTQYF
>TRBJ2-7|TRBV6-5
CASSYGSSGYEQYF
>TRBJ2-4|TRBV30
CAWRGGGRRNIQYF
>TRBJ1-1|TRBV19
CASSIDPGYTEAFF
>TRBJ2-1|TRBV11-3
CASSQLSYHEQFF
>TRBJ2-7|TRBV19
CASSSGLAGGSYEQYF
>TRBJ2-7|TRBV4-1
CASSQDTSGFGSNYEQYF
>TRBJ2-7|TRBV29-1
CSVEPGTSGSYEQYF
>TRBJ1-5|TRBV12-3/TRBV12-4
CASSLQGSQPQHF
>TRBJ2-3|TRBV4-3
CASSQELVVAVRRDTQYF
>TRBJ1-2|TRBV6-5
CASRTGPGGSYGYTF
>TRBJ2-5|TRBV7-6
CASSLGRETQYF
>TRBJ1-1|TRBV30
CAWSRLGAFF
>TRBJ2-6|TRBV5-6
CASSLWAGGANVLTF
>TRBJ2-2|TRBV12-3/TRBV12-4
CASTFGGGGELFF
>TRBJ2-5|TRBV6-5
CASSYSSGRGRETQYF
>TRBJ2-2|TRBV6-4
CASSPGTRNTGELFF
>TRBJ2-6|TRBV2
CASSDGSGANVLTF
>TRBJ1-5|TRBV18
CASSPTTGPRPQHF
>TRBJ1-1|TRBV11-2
CASSLQSISTGGAFF
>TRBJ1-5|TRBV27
CASSLVGATNQPQHF
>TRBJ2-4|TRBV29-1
CSVETERSDIQYF
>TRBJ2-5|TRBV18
CASSTETGEETQYF
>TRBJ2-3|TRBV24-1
CATSDSSGLRSTDTQYF
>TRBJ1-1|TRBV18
CASSPPPTGGEAFF
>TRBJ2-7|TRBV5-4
CASSLGLAEGEQYF
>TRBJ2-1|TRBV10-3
CAIKASGVYNEQFF
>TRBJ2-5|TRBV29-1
CSVKLGTGWRETQYF
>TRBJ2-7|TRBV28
CASSEPTGSYEQYF
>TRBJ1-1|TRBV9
CASSVAAQGTSNMNTEAFF
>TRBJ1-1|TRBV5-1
CASRQGWDTEAFF
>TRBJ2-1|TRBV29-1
CSVHPGLAYPSVNEQFF
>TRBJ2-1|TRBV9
CASSGGSGRGNEQFF
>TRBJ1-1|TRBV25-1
CASSPGLMNTEAFF